This TCR beta chain is drawn from a study of molecular identifiers for immune sequencing clone quantification. TCRdb passed the PCR reads through MiXCR, listing each CDR3 protein once. The table includes about half a million distinct CDR3 sequences, 20% to 25% detected once. Germline CDR1 is MGHDK and CDR2 is SYGVNS. The J segment lost 7 bases and the V segment lost 4 bases, leaving 11 bases of the junction unmatched. The CDR3 spans 16 residues. In this sample, this clonotype turned up a few times. Without the conserved terminal phenylalanine or tryptophan, this CDR3 likely stems from a read error. The genes are TRBV25-1 and TRBJ2-3, with 10 bases fitting TRBD2. This clonotype was sampled from a human donor in good health. Some libraries in this study had Jurkat cell RNA spiked in. Sequenced sample: naive CD8+ T cells from blood, with Jurkat cell RNA spiked in. Subset: FACS-sorted CD8+CD4-CCR7+CD45RA+ naive T cells. The CDR3 region is CASSGPTSGEWNTQYL. The CDR3 region has the DNA TGTGCCAGCAGTGGCCCTACTAGCGGGGAATGGAATACGCAGTATCTT.